Listed below are T cell receptor beta chains from one sample, sequenced in a study of shared clonotypes between healthy human individuals. Clones were sequenced by immunoSEQ multiplex PCR, and TCRdb holds only the in-frame ones, with some missing. The sample holds approximately 1.9 million clones, about 94% seen once. The specimen sequenced was naive CD8+ T cells from PBMCs. The receptors were sampled from a man between 18 and 29 years old in good health. Some clones in this sample may be carry-over from other donors' samples. Both conserved end residues are trimmed from each CDR3. D genes are given only for firm matches.

TRBV7-2	TRBJ1-1	.	ASSLGLTRKNTEAF
TRBV9	TRBJ2-1	TRBD2	ASSVEYAGGAYNEQF
TRBV7-9	TRBJ2-1	.	ASSPYRPDLRNEQF
TRBV11-2	TRBJ2-7	.	ASSAGQQY
TRBV4-3	TRBJ1-1	.	ASSQDLDTEAF
TRBV5-6	TRBJ2-3	TRBD2	ASSLVGREGTDTQY
TRBV7-8	TRBJ1-5	.	ASSLDRASNQPQH
TRBV28	TRBJ2-7	.	ASNSRRGFDLHEQY
TRBV6-6	TRBJ2-2	.	ASSYSLGGTGELF
TRBV4-1	TRBJ2-3	TRBD2	ASSRTSGRPTDTQY
TRBV20-1	TRBJ2-2	.	RSRAGELF
TRBV11-2	TRBJ2-7	TRBD1	ASSLGQRSYEQY
TRBV7-9	TRBJ2-7	.	ASSLAGFYEQY
TRBV27	TRBJ2-1	.	ASSPWEGDNEQF
TRBV10-3	TRBJ1-2	.	AISGTRDHHPTTDGYA
TRBV19	TRBJ2-7	.	ASRAGTSWDYEQY
TRBV5-1	TRBJ1-2	TRBD1	ASSSGQGAYYGYT
TRBV4-2	TRBJ2-7	TRBD2	ASSQSAYGTSGFSYEQY
TRBV29-1	TRBJ1-3	.	SVGTTLRDTIY
TRBV19	TRBJ1-5	.	ATNGGRGASNQPQH
TRBV7-2	TRBJ1-1	.	ASSSPDGSEAF
TRBV6-1	TRBJ2-7	.	ASSPEWELAYEQY
TRBV7-9	TRBJ2-3	.	ASSPRTDTQY
TRBV9	TRBJ2-1	.	ASSPNSRPIDEQF
TRBV27	TRBJ2-1	.	ASSLGLHNEQF
TRBV19	TRBJ1-2	TRBD1	ASSDRGHGYT
TRBV5-1	TRBJ2-3	.	ASSLGERHTNTDTQY
TRBV4-3	TRBJ2-1	.	ASSQPYSNEQF
TRBV28	TRBJ2-2	.	ASSRNLRVGNTGELF
TRBV11-2	TRBJ1-1	.	ASSLGAGAGTEAF
TRBV7-9	TRBJ1-3	TRBD1	ASKDRGTDTIY
TRBV19	TRBJ2-7	.	ATGVSYEQY
TRBV2	TRBJ2-1	TRBD2	ASSSPGLAGYNEQF
TRBV13	TRBJ2-7	TRBD2	ASSQAPGRASEQY
TRBV27	TRBJ1-2	.	ASSPSGGLVAYGYT
TRBV27	TRBJ2-1	.	ASSLDSGNEQF
TRBV7-6	TRBJ2-2	.	ASSLAPAGMTGELF
TRBV7-9	TRBJ1-5	.	ASSLYNQPQH
TRBV7-9	TRBJ1-5	TRBD1	ASSSQGGWNNQPQH
TRBV7-9	TRBJ2-1	.	ASSFRGTPSYNEQF
TRBV5-4	TRBJ1-2	.	ASSTTPGTLSGYT
TRBV7-8	TRBJ2-7	.	ASSTIGLYEQY
TRBV6-5	TRBJ2-5	.	ASSYGEATSETQY
TRBV28	TRBJ1-1	.	ASSFGANTEAF
TRBV7-3	TRBJ1-2	.	ASSPSPGGGYGYT
TRBV6-4	TRBJ2-2	.	ASRAITGELF
TRBV10-3	TRBJ2-2	TRBD2	AISGTSGNTGELF
TRBV15	TRBJ2-3	.	ATSLPRDTQY
TRBV4-1	TRBJ2-7	.	ASSPNTVEVYEQY
TRBV7-6	TRBJ2-2	.	ASSLGNLGFRGELF